A selection of T cell receptor beta chains follows, all from one sample in a study of T cells in Graves' hyperthyroidism and ophthalmopathy. Using its own MiXCR run on the multiplex PCR reads, TCRdb lists one record per CDR3 protein. Of about 200,000 distinct CDR3 sequences listed, about 17% are singletons. The sequencing input was blood. All receptors come from a woman aged 45-59 years with Graves' hyperthyroidism. The CDR3 runs from the conserved cysteine through the conserved F or W. D genes are given only for firm matches. Not all rows give a size; the values are once, few, many and, for expanded clones, a class.

v_gene	d_gene	abundance	j_gene	CDR3nt	CDR3aa
TRBV7-9	NA	NA	TRBJ2-7	TGTGCCAGCAGTCAAGCGGACTACGAGCAGTACTTC	CASSQADYEQYF
TRBV25-1	TRBD1	NA	TRBJ2-2	TGTGCCAGCAGTGGCCCGGGACAGGGATACGTCGTGACCGGGGAGCTGTTTTTT	CASSGPGQGYVVTGELFF
TRBV14	NA	many	TRBJ2-1	TGTGCCAGCAGCCCACCGGACCCCCGGCCCTACAATGAGCAGTTCTTC	CASSPPDPRPYNEQFF
TRBV27	NA	many	TRBJ2-5	TGTGCCAGCAGTTTTGGGTTGTTAGAAGAGACCCAGTACTTC	CASSFGLLEETQYF
TRBV30	NA	NA	TRBJ1-3	TGTGCCTGGACCCCCGGAGGAAACACCATATATTTT	CAWTPGGNTIYF
TRBV30	NA	many	TRBJ2-2	TGTGCCTGGGCTCTAGAGGGGCGGACCGGGGAGCTGTTTTTT	CAWALEGRTGELFF
TRBV2	NA	NA	TRBJ2-7	TGTGCCAGCACCGATTCGGAGGCCGAGCAGTACTTC	CASTDSEAEQYF
TRBV10-3	NA	many	TRBJ2-3	TGTGCCATCGCGGGGATCACAGATACGCAGTATTTT	CAIAGITDTQYF
TRBV28	NA	many	TRBJ2-7	TGTGCCAGCAGTTTATACGACAGCTCCTACGAGCAGTACTTC	CASSLYDSSYEQYF
TRBV28	NA	many	TRBJ2-1	TGTGCCAGCAGTTTGCGGGGCATTTACAATGAGCAGTTCTTC	CASSLRGIYNEQFF
TRBV12-3/TRBV12-4	NA	NA	TRBJ1-2	TGTGCCAGCAGCTTAGGTTACCCGCCCGGCTATGGCTACACCTTC	CASSLGYPPGYGYTF
TRBV6-5	TRBD1	many	TRBJ2-1	TGTGCCAGCAGTTACTCGACAGGGACGCAGTTCTTC	CASSYSTGTQFF
TRBV7-9	TRBD2	NA	TRBJ2-7	TGTGCCAGCAGTCTAGCGGGAGTTCAGTACGAGCAGTACTTC	CASSLAGVQYEQYF
TRBV12-3/TRBV12-4	TRBD1	many	TRBJ2-1	TGTGCCAGCAGTTCCGGAATGGGGGACAGGGCCTACAATGAGCAGTTCTTC	CASSSGMGDRAYNEQFF
TRBV2	TRBD2	few	TRBJ2-1	TGTGCCAGCGGGGAAAGCGGGAACTCCTACAATGAGCAGTTCTTC	CASGESGNSYNEQFF
TRBV7-2	NA	many	TRBJ2-7	TGTGCCAGCAGCTCTAGGACCGGAGGGGTAGACGAGCAGTACTTC	CASSSRTGGVDEQYF
TRBV11-2	NA	NA	TRBJ2-7	TGTGCCAGCAGCTTAGGCCCGGGGGCGAACGAGCAGTACTTC	CASSLGPGANEQYF
TRBV12-3/TRBV12-4	TRBD2	many	TRBJ2-3	TGTGCCAGCACTTCGGAGCGGGACACAGATACGCAGTATTTT	CASTSERDTDTQYF
TRBV2	NA	NA	TRBJ2-1	TGTGCCAGCAGCTTGAGGCCCATTCCAGGGCAGTTCTTC	CASSLRPIPGQFF
TRBV29-1	NA	NA	TRBJ2-6	TGCAGCGCGCGACACCCTGGGGCCAACGTCCTGACTTTC	CSARHPGANVLTF
TRBV12-3/TRBV12-4	NA	NA	TRBJ1-4	TGTGCCAGCATGGGCTCGAATAATGAAAAACTGTTTTTT	CASMGSNNEKLFF
TRBV7-9	NA	many	TRBJ2-7	TGTGCCAGCAGCCTCCCCGGTGAGCAGTACTTC	CASSLPGEQYF
TRBV5-1	NA	NA	TRBJ2-1	TGCGCCAGCAGCTTGGCCGTTGCGAAAAAGACCTCCTACAATGAGCAGTTCTTC	CASSLAVAKKTSYNEQFF
TRBV27	NA	NA	TRBJ1-6	TGTGCCAGCAGTCTCAACAGGGTTTCACCCCTCCACTTT	CASSLNRVSPLHF
TRBV12-3/TRBV12-4	NA	many	TRBJ1-1	TGTGCCAGCAGCCGACAGAAAGCTTTCTTT	CASSRQKAFF
TRBV7-9	TRBD2	many	TRBJ2-3	TGTGCCAGCAGCCCGACTAGCGACTTGTGGTCAGATACGCAGTATTTT	CASSPTSDLWSDTQYF
TRBV10-1	TRBD2	many	TRBJ2-1	TGCGCCAGCAGTGAGCGACTAGCGAATGAGCAGTTCTTC	CASSERLANEQFF
TRBV10-3	TRBD2	many	TRBJ2-1	TGTGCCACTAGACTAGCGGAATCGAACAATGAGCAGTTCTTC	CATRLAESNNEQFF
TRBV28	NA	many	TRBJ1-5	TGTGCCAGCAGTTACGGGACCCACCAATCAGCCCAGCATTTT	CASSYGTHQSAQHF
TRBV24-1	NA	few	TRBJ1-2	TGTGCCACCAGGGGGGCAGACTATGGCTACACCTTC	CATRGADYGYTF
TRBV20-1	NA	many	TRBJ1-4	TGCAGTGCTAGTGTGGATGAAAAACTGTTTTTT	CSASVDEKLFF
TRBV2	TRBD1	many	TRBJ2-7	TGTGCCAGCAGTCGTCCGGGACAGGGGGACCACGAGCAGTACTTC	CASSRPGQGDHEQYF
TRBV20-1	NA	few	TRBJ2-2	TGCAGTGCCCCTCGAAGTGGCTACGGCGGGGAGCTGTTTTTT	CSAPRSGYGGELFF
TRBV12-3/TRBV12-4	TRBD2	many	TRBJ2-1	TGTGCCAGCAGTTTGACTAGCGGGAGGATGAATGAGCAGTTCTTC	CASSLTSGRMNEQFF
TRBV24-1	TRBD1	many	TRBJ2-3	TGTGCCACCAGTGATCCGGACAGGGTCGCAGATACGCAGTATTTT	CATSDPDRVADTQYF
TRBV11-2	NA	many	TRBJ1-5	TGTGCCAGCAGCTTACATAGCAATCAGCCCCAGCATTTT	CASSLHSNQPQHF
TRBV20-1	NA	NA	TRBJ1-4	TGCAGTGCTAGAGAAATCCCCCGAGGGGGAGCATTCAGAACTAATGAAAAACTGTTTTTT	CSAREIPRGGAFRTNEKLFF
TRBV6-1	TRBD2	NA	TRBJ2-3	TGTGCCAGCCAGGCCCTAGCGGGAGCCGGAGATACGCAGTATTTT	CASQALAGAGDTQYF
TRBV27	NA	few	TRBJ1-6	TGTGCCAGCAGTTTATCACCAGGGGTGAATTCACCCCTCCACTTT	CASSLSPGVNSPLHF
TRBV30	NA	few	TRBJ1-1	TGTGCCTGGAGTGTAGGTCACACTGAAGCTTTCTTT	CAWSVGHTEAFF
TRBV30	NA	many	TRBJ1-1	TGTGCCTGGAGTCGTTGGGGCGGAGTTGACACTGAAGCTTTCTTT	CAWSRWGGVDTEAFF
TRBV19	NA	NA	TRBJ2-1	TGTGCCAGCGGGATGGGAAATGGAAATGAGCAGTTCTTC	CASGMGNGNEQFF
TRBV28	TRBD1	NA	TRBJ1-2	TGTGCCAGCAGTTTAGGGGACAGGGGTAACTATGGCTACACCTTC	CASSLGDRGNYGYTF
TRBV20-1	TRBD1	NA	TRBJ1-2	TGCAGTGCTAGAGAAGGACAGGCGCGGGGCTACACCTTC	CSAREGQARGYTF
TRBV20-1	NA	many	TRBJ2-3	TGCAGTGCCAAGAGATCGGGGGAGGGGGGGAGAGATACGCAGTATTTT	CSAKRSGEGGRDTQYF
TRBV7-9	NA	few	TRBJ1-5	TGTGCCAGCAGCTTAGAGCGTCAGCCCCAGCATTTT	CASSLERQPQHF
TRBV7-3	NA	few	TRBJ2-7	TGTGCCAGCAGCTGGGGGGGGGGGCCCGAGCAGTACTTC	CASSWGGGPEQYF
TRBV2	TRBD1	many	TRBJ1-6	TGTGCCAGCAGTCAGAACAGGGGGGAAGGTTCACCCCTCCACTTT	CASSQNRGEGSPLHF
TRBV5-1	NA	few	TRBJ1-1	TGCGCCAGCAGCTTGGCCTTAGGGTCGGGCACTGAAGCTTTCTTT	CASSLALGSGTEAFF
TRBV7-2	TRBD2	few	TRBJ2-7	TGTGCCAGCAGCCCCTCGGGGGGGCGCGGCGAGCAGTACTTC	CASSPSGGRGEQYF
TRBV9	TRBD2	NA	TRBJ2-5	TGTGCCAGCAGCGTAGCTCCTAGCGGGAGGGTTGCGGAGACCCAGTACTTC	CASSVAPSGRVAETQYF
TRBV28	NA	many	TRBJ2-2	TGTGCCAGCACCACTAACACGAACACCGGGGAGCTGTTTTTT	CASTTNTNTGELFF
TRBV29-1	NA	NA	TRBJ2-1	TGCAGCGTCGAGGGGGTTGGCAGGGCTAGCGAGTATGAGCAGTTCTTC	CSVEGVGRASEYEQFF
TRBV10-2	NA	many	TRBJ2-7	TGCGCCAGCAGTGAGTGGGGGGTGGGTGAGCAGTACTTC	CASSEWGVGEQYF